Shown below are 24 T cell receptor beta chains from a single sample sequenced in a study of blood T cell repertoires in COVID-19. Sequencing was performed with immunoSEQ multiplex PCR; in TCRdb, only in-frame clones are kept and a portion is missing. The sample holds 42,000 or so clones, about 91% seen once. Sequences were obtained from peripheral blood. These receptors all stem from a man aged 50-60 years with active COVID-19.

V usage is TRBV7-9 and J usage is TRBJ1-3; D unresolved. Germline CDR1 SEHNR, CDR2 FQNEAQ (reference sequence). The V end lost 5 bases, the J end lost 0 bases, and 17 bases lay between the germline ends. The CDR3 length is 17 residues. The DNA of the CDR3 is TGTGCCAGCAGCCCCGGTGGTTTGCTAAACTCTGGAAACACCATATATTTT. Translating it yields CASSPGGLLNSGNTIYF.

The gene calls are TRBV6-6 and TRBJ1-2; the match to TRBD1 covers 7 bases. Germline V gives CDR1 MNHNY, CDR2 SVGAGI (reference sequence). After removal of 2 bases from V and 4 bases from J, the junction contained 7 bases not matched to a gene. This CDR3 region has 15 residues. Here the CDR3 DNA reads TGTGCCAGCAGTTACGAGGGACAGCAATTCTATGGCTACACCTTC. Protein: CASSYEGQQFYGYTF.

This rearrangement joins TRBV5-4 to TRBJ2-5, with 7 bases aligning to TRBD2. V lost 4 bases and J lost 3; bases outside the gene matches: 12. The CDR3 consists of 16 residues. Per germline, CDR1 SGHNT and CDR2 YYREEE (reference sequence). CDR3 region: CASSPKLAGEKETQYF. The DNA for the CDR3 is TGTGCCAGCAGCCCTAAACTGGCGGGGGAAAAAGAGACCCAGTACTTC.

The V gene is TRBV7-9, the J gene TRBJ1-4; a possible D gene is TRBD1 (5 bases). CDR3 size: 15 residues. Deletions cut 2 bases from V and 8 bases from J, with 15 bases between. The V gene's germline CDR1 is SEHNR and CDR2 FQNEAQ (reference sequence). The CDR3 nucleotides read TGTGCCAGCAGCTTAAGGGGCAGTGGTGGAGAAAAACTGTTTTTT. Its protein product is CASSLRGSGGEKLFF.

The sample holds one count of this clone. The chain joins TRBV19 to TRBJ1-4; D may be TRBD1 (5 bases). Germline CDR1 reads LNHDA; CDR2 reads SQIVND (reference sequence). V shed 8 bases and J shed 1 base, with 14 bases lying between them. The CDR3 is 15 amino acids. CDR3 region: CASRAQGGTNEKLFF. CDR3 sequence (DNA): TGTGCCAGTCGGGCCCAGGGAGGAACTAATGAAAAACTGTTTTTT.

This rearrangement joins TRBV5-4 to TRBJ2-5, with 10 bases fitting TRBD2. V was clipped by 0 bases and J by 1 base; unmatched bases: 0. The CDR3 runs 15 residues. Per the germline V gene, CDR1 is SGHNT and CDR2 is YYREEE (reference sequence). CDR3 sequence reads: CASSLGLAGQETQYF. The CDR3 coding sequence is TGTGCCAGCAGCTTGGGACTAGCGGGCCAAGAGACCCAGTACTTC.

CDR3 protein: CASSTRTGEVGQPQHF. The CDR3 DNA sequence: TGTGCCAGCAGTACACGGACAGGGGAAGTAGGTCAGCCCCAGCATTTT. This rearrangement joins TRBV28 to TRBJ1-5, with 9 bases identical to TRBD1. The V gene end was trimmed by 5 bases and the J gene end by 6 bases; junction bases not matched to a gene: 11. Germline CDR1 and CDR2: MDHEN and SYDVKM. The CDR3 is made up of 16 amino acids.

This rearrangement joins TRBV7-8 to TRBJ1-1; no reliable D call. Germline V CDR1 and CDR2: SGHVS, FQNEAQ. Trimming left V 1 base short and J 4 bases short, with 10 bases between. The CDR3 consists of 14 residues. The CDR3 nucleotides read TGTGCCAGCAGCTTAGTTCCGGGTCCCACTGAAGCTTTCTTT. It specifies CASSLVPGPTEAFF. The full variable domain, in which reference TRBV7-8 and TRBJ1-1 provide the parts outside the CDR3, is GAGVSQSPRYKVAKRGQDVALRCDPISGHVSLFWYQQALGQGPEFLTYFQNEAQLDKSGLPSDRFFAERPEGSVSTLKIQRTQQEDSAVYLCASSLVPGPTEAFFGQGTRLTVV.

This clone appeared a single time. The rearrangement uses TRBV3-1 (or the pseudogene TRBV3-2) and TRBJ2-2; D gene uncertain. This CDR3 is 13 amino acids long. CDR1 is LGHDT, CDR2 YNNKEL, per germline (reference sequence). V lost 1 base and J lost 7, with 7 bases in between. The CDR3 nucleotides read TGTGCCAGCAGCCAAGTTTACAACGGGGAGCTGTTTTTT. Amino acid sequence: CASSQVYNGELFF.

The chain has TRBV18 and TRBJ1-4; no firm D call. Germline V gene data show CDR1 as KGHSH and CDR2 as LQKENI. V was cut by 2 bases and J by 5 bases, with 18 bases left in between. The CDR3 covers 17 residues. The CDR3 coding sequence is TGTGCCAGCTCACCAGGGAACCCCGGGATGACGAATGAAAAACTGTTTTTT. Translating gives CASSPGNPGMTNEKLFF.

The J gene is TRBJ1-2, the V gene TRBV2; no definite D call. V dropped 8 bases and J dropped 0 bases, with 13 bases sitting between them. CDR1 and CDR2 (germline): SNHLY, FYNNEI. The CDR3 runs to 14 residues. The CDR3 DNA follows: TGTGCCAGCGGAGGACGAAGGCCTAACTATGGCTACACCTTC. It yields the protein CASGGRRPNYGYTF.

The rearrangement uses TRBV23-1 and TRBJ2-7; 9 bases fit TRBD2. TRBV23-1 is reported as an ORF; its role is uncertain. CDR3 length equals 15 residues. The V segment lost 2 bases and the J segment 5 bases; nucleotides outside the gene matches: 7. DNA for the CDR3: TGCGCCAGCAGTCAACCGTTTAGCGGGGGAGACGAGCAGTACTTC. Encoded protein: CASSQPFSGGDEQYF.

The chain is built from TRBV6-6 and TRBJ2-1, with TRBD1 as a possible D gene (6 bases). This CDR3 is 11 amino acids long. The V end lost 6 bases, the J end lost 6 bases, and 6 bases lay between the germline ends. The germline V gene encodes CDR1 MNHNY and CDR2 SVGAGI (reference sequence). CDR3 bases: TGTGCCAGCAGACAGGGCAATGAGCAGTTCTTC. Translated: CASRQGNEQFF.

This clone was detected only once. This chain connects TRBV29-1 to TRBJ2-4, with 7 positions matching TRBD1. V was clipped by 7 bases and J by 9 bases; unmatched bases: 6. The CDR3 runs to 11 residues. CDR1 SQVTM and CDR2 ANQGSEA come from the germline V gene. The CDR3 sequence is CSGTTGTIQYF. The CDR3 nucleotides are TGCAGCGGGACGACAGGGACCATTCAGTACTTC.

The chain employs TRBV3-1 (or the pseudogene TRBV3-2) and TRBJ2-2, with 7 bases fitting TRBD1. The CDR3 length is 14 residues. Per the germline V gene, CDR1 is LGHDT and CDR2 is YNNKEL (reference sequence). Trimming removed 8 bases from V and 4 bases from J; junction bases left unmatched: 7. Written as DNA, the CDR3 is TGTGCCAGCCGGGGACAGTGGGTCACCGGGGAGCTGTTTTTT. Translation: CASRGQWVTGELFF.

The chain carries TRBV6-4 and TRBJ2-7; unclear D gene. The ends were cut back, 0 bases at V and 0 bases at J, with 12 bases in the middle. This CDR3 is 16 amino acids long. CDR1 and CDR2 (germline): MRHNA, SNTAGT. The CDR3 sequence is CASSDSNGSGSYEQYF. The CDR3 coding sequence is TGTGCCAGCAGTGACTCGAATGGATCAGGCTCCTACGAGCAGTACTTC.

The J gene is TRBJ1-1, the V gene TRBV6-6, with a weak D call TRBD1 (5 bases). The V and J ends lost 5 bases and 1 base respectively, with 11 bases between them. There are 14 residues in the CDR3. In germline, CDR1 is MNHNY, CDR2 SVGAGI (reference sequence). This chain's CDR3 is CASSTLGGNTEAFF. For the CDR3, the DNA is TGTGCCAGCAGTACCCTCGGGGGGAACACTGAAGCTTTCTTT.

The V call is TRBV7-6, the J call TRBJ2-1; TRBD2 matches 12 bases. The CDR3 is made up of 16 amino acids. CDR1 and CDR2 (germline): SGHVS, FNYEAQ. With 5 bases clipped from V and 9 bases from J, the junction kept 11 bases outside the gene matches. In nucleotides, the CDR3 is TGTGCCAGCAGCAAGGGACTAGCGGGCGAATGGAGTGAGCAGTTCTTC. Residues: CASSKGLAGEWSEQFF.

J is TRBJ1-5 and V is TRBV2, with TRBD1 identical over 9 bases. V dropped 9 bases and J dropped 1; count of bases not matched to a gene: 10. CDR1 and CDR2 (germline): SNHLY, FYNNEI. This CDR3 is 16 amino acids long. This CDR3 is CASSGTGRRSNQPQHF. For the CDR3, the DNA is TGTGCCAGTTCGGGGACAGGGAGGAGAAGCAATCAGCCCCAGCATTTT.

V and J are TRBV4-1 and TRBJ2-3, with a weak D call TRBD1 (5 bases). The germline gives CDR1 MGHRA, CDR2 YSYEKL. V dropped 0 bases and J dropped 5 bases, with 12 bases sitting between them. This CDR3 has 15 residues. The CDR3 here is CASSQDPRAGDTQYF. In DNA form, the CDR3 reads TGCGCCAGCAGCCAAGATCCCAGGGCTGGAGATACGCAGTATTTT.

V is TRBV24-1 and J is TRBJ2-7; no clear D. The V gene lost 5 bases and the J gene lost 6 bases, with 10 bases spanning the gap. CDR3 length: 12 residues. In germline, CDR1 is KGHDR, CDR2 SFDVKD. The chain's CDR3 is CATSAEAGEQYF. For the CDR3, the DNA is TGTGCCACCAGTGCCGAAGCAGGCGAGCAGTACTTC.

This chain uses TRBV19 with TRBJ1-3, with D hard to call. Germline CDR1 and CDR2: LNHDA and SQIVND (reference sequence). The CDR3 runs to 15 residues. V was cut by 3 bases and J by 1 base, with 10 bases left in between. In nucleotides, the CDR3 is TGTGCCAGTAGTATCCGACGGGAGTCTGGAAACACCATATATTTT. This codes for CASSIRRESGNTIYF.

The chain employs TRBV28 and TRBJ2-7; tentatively, D is TRBD1 (5 bases). Germline V gene data show CDR1 as MDHEN and CDR2 as SYDVKM. This CDR3 spans 13 amino acids. The ends were cut back, 5 bases at V and 2 bases at J, with 10 bases in the middle. CDR3 sequence reads: CASSEDKPYEQYF. The CDR3 DNA reads TGTGCCAGCAGTGAGGACAAACCCTACGAGCAGTACTTC.

The chain recombines TRBV7-9 with TRBJ2-7; tentative D call: TRBD1 (6 bases). With 6 bases removed from V and 5 bases from J, the gap between germline ends came to 17 bases. This CDR3 is built from 14 residues. Germline CDR1 is SEHNR and CDR2 is FQNEAQ (reference sequence). CDR3 in amino acids: CASSAPGTGNEQYF. The CDR3 DNA reads as TGTGCCAGCAGTGCCCCGGGAACAGGGAACGAGCAGTACTTC.